The 10 T cell receptor beta chains listed next were all sequenced from one sample in a study of blood T cells in healthy people across ages. Then a second PCR, running about 6 to 12 cycles, was carried out with a sample-barcoded 5' primer and a J-beta primer mix. Each CDR3 protein gets one entry after TCRdb re-called the 5' RACE reads with MiXCR. The sample lists over 600,000 distinct CDR3 sequences, roughly 21% seen once, with roughly 3.7% in the top ten. Source material: blood. The source of these receptors is a man between 65 and 85 years old in good health.

This clonotype was counted between two and nine times. This chain joins TRBV28 and TRBJ1-3; D perhaps matches TRBD1 (5 bases). CDR3 length: 14 residues. Trimming left V 1 base short and J 5 bases short, with 9 bases between. Germline V CDR1 and CDR2: MDHEN, SYDVKM. The DNA of the CDR3 is TGTGCCAGCAGTTTATTACAGGCTCGAAACACCATATATTTT. This encodes CASSLLQARNTIYF.

The chain uses TRBV7-9 and TRBJ2-6; the D is unclear. Germline V gives CDR1 SEHNR, CDR2 FQNEAQ (reference sequence). Trimming took 1 base from V and 0 from J, leaving 13 bases between them. The CDR3 loop spans 18 amino acids. The CDR3 DNA follows: TGTGCCAGCAGCTTAGGACGGAACCGACTCTCTGGGGCCAACGTCCTGACTTTC. Its translation: CASSLGRNRLSGANVLTF.

The table lists this clonotype with a few counts. The rearrangement joins TRBV12-3 or TRBV12-4 to TRBJ2-5; 10 nucleotides line up with TRBD2. The J call could be wrong; TRBJ2-1 is a better fit for the DNA end. The CDR3 totals 16 residues. The CDR3 here is CASSLSSSGSGNEQFF. As DNA, the CDR3 is TGTGCCAGCAGTTTAAGCTCTAGCGGGAGCGGCAATGAGCAGTTCTTC.

V and J are TRBV6-4 and TRBJ1-1; 8 bases map to TRBD1. The germline V gene encodes CDR1 MRHNA and CDR2 SNTAGT. After removal of 2 bases from V and 1 base from J, the junction contained 18 bases not matched to a gene. This CDR3 has 20 residues. Here the CDR3 DNA reads TGTGCCAGCAGTGACCAGGACGGTGGACAGGGTGGACTCGCGAACACTGAAGCTTTCTTT. This sequence encodes CASSDQDGGQGGLANTEAFF.

A few counts support this clonotype. Germline and junction disagree at one end, which may indicate a read error. The genes are TRBV20-1 and TRBJ2-3, with D hard to call. The CDR3 runs 16 residues. Looked up from germline, CDR1 is DFQATT and CDR2 is SNEGSKA (reference sequence). CDR3 loop: CSARDRRWPFTDTQYF. For the CDR3, the DNA is TGCAGTGCTCGAGATAGACGGTGGCCTTTCACAGATACGCAGTATTTT.

This chain connects TRBV2 to TRBJ2-7; 11 bases are shared with TRBD2. The CDR3 contains 14 residues. V was pared by 4 bases and J by 5 bases, with 4 bases of the junction left unmatched. Germline V lookup: CDR1 SNHLY, CDR2 FYNNEI. CDR3 in amino acids: CASSVSSGRDEQYF. The CDR3 coding sequence is TGTGCCAGCAGTGTTAGTAGCGGGAGGGACGAGCAGTACTTC. The whole variable domain, filled in from reference TRBV2 and TRBJ2-7, reads EPEVTQTPSHQVTQMGQEVILRCVPISNHLYFYWYRQILGQKVEFLVSFYNNEISEKSEIFDDQFSVERPDGSNFTLKIRSTKLEDSAMYFCASSVSSGRDEQYFGPGTRLTVT.

The V and J genes are TRBV6-2 or TRBV6-3 and TRBJ2-5; D may correspond to TRBD1 or TRBD2 (5 bases each). The germline V gene encodes CDR1 MNHEY and CDR2 SVGEGT. This CDR3 spans 15 amino acids. The V and J ends lost 6 bases and 2 bases respectively, with 16 bases between them. CDR3 nucleotide sequence: TGTGCCAGCAGACACCCCCGGGGCGGTCAAGAGACCCAGTACTTC. This sequence encodes CASRHPRGGQETQYF.

This clonotype has a handful of counts. The rearrangement joins TRBV5-1 to TRBJ2-2; D perhaps matches TRBD1 (5 bases). The length of the CDR3 is 14 residues. Germline V gives CDR1 SGHRS, CDR2 YFSETQ. The V gene lost 6 bases and the J gene lost 1 base, with 10 bases spanning the gap. The CDR3 DNA reads TGCGCCAGCACAATTGACAGGAACACCGGGGAGCTGTTTTTT. Its protein product is CASTIDRNTGELFF.

The rearrangement uses TRBV28 and TRBJ2-5; 9 bases are a match to TRBD2. The CDR3 spans 15 residues. Germline loops: CDR1 MDHEN, CDR2 SYDVKM. V gave up 5 bases and J gave up 5 bases; unmatched junction bases: 9. CDR3 sequence: CASSPQRGVGETQYF. The CDR3 bases are TGTGCCAGCAGTCCCCAGCGGGGGGTAGGGGAGACCCAGTACTTC.

On this clonotype itself: A read error may explain this, as a much larger clone is one base away. Here the CDR3 DNA reads TGCAGCGTTAAAGAGCCCGGTAGGGATACGCAGTATTTT. This gives the protein CSVKEPGRDTQYF. This chain links TRBV29-1 with TRBJ2-3; D is unresolved. The CDR3 sequence is 13 residues long. Germline V gene lookup returns CDR1 SQVTM and CDR2 ANQGSEA.